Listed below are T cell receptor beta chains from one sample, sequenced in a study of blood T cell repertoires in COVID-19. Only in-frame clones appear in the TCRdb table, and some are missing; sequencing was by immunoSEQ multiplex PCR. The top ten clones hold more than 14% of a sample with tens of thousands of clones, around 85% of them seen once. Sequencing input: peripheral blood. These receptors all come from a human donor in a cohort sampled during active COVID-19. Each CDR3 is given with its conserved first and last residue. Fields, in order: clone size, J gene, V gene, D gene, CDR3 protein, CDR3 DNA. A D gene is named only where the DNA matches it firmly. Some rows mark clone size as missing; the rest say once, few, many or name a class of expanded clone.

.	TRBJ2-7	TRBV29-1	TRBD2	CSVESGGRTPREQYF	TGCAGCGTTGAAAGCGGGGGACGGACCCCCCGGGAGCAGTACTTC
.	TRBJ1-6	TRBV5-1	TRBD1	CASSFTGTGRNSPLHF	TGCGCCAGCAGCTTTACGGGGACAGGGCGCAATTCACCCCTCCACTTT
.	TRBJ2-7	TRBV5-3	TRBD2	CARSSKGGEGEQYF	TGTGCCAGAAGCTCCAAGGGAGGGGAGGGCGAGCAGTACTTC
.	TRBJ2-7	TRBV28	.	CASRSHSKRYEQYF	TGTGCCAGCAGGTCCCACTCAAAAAGATACGAGCAGTACTTC
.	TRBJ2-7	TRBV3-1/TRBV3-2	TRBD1	CASSQSGQSHEQYF	TGTGCCAGCAGCCAATCGGGACAGTCCCACGAGCAGTACTTC
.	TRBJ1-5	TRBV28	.	CASSSPVAGARDQPQHF	TGTGCCAGCAGCAGCCCAGTGGCGGGGGCGCGTGATCAGCCCCAGCATTTT
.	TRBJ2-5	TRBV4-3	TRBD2	CASSRLLAGQETQYF	TGCGCCAGCAGCCGGCTACTAGCGGGGCAAGAGACCCAGTACTTC
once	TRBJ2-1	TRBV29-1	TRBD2	CSVDSGRASAEQFF	TGCAGCGTTGACAGCGGGAGGGCCTCAGCGGAGCAGTTCTTC
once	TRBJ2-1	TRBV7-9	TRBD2	CASSLAGTSGYYNEQFF	TGTGCCAGCAGCTTAGCTGGGACTAGCGGGTACTACAATGAGCAGTTCTTC
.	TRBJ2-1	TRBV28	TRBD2	CASSPLLAGNNEQFF	TGTGCCAGTTCCCCCTTACTAGCGGGAAACAATGAGCAGTTCTTC
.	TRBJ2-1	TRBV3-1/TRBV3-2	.	CASTGTYNEQFF	TGTGCCAGCACCGGGACCTACAATGAGCAGTTCTTC
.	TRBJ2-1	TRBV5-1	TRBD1	CASSWGDRAKYNEQFF	TGCGCCAGCAGCTGGGGTGACAGGGCGAAATACAATGAGCAGTTCTTC
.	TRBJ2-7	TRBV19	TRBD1	CASSFPGQGTYEQYF	TGTGCCAGTAGTTTTCCGGGACAGGGGACCTACGAGCAGTACTTC
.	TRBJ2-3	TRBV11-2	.	CASSLLVQDTQYF	TGTGCCAGCAGCTTACTAGTTCAGGATACGCAGTATTTT
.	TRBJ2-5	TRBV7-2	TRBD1	CASSLADRKETQYF	TGTGCCAGCAGCTTAGCGGACAGGAAAGAGACCCAGTACTTC
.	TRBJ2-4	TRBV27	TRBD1	CASSLNRGLSNIQYF	TGTGCCAGCAGTTTAAACAGGGGGCTGTCAAACATTCAGTACTTC
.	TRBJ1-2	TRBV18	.	CASSPDSYGYTF	TGTGCCAGCTCACCGGACAGCTATGGCTACACCTTC
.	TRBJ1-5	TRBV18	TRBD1	CASSQQRQGLNQPQHF	TGTGCCAGCTCACAGCAGAGACAGGGGCTAAATCAGCCCCAGCATTTT
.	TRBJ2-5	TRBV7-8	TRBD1	CASSLRRRGFFGQETQYF	TGTGCCAGCAGCTTACGGCGCAGGGGGTTTTTCGGGCAAGAGACCCAGTACTTC
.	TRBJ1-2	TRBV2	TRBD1	CASSEKGTGIYGYTF	TGTGCCAGCAGTGAAAAGGGGACAGGCATCTATGGCTACACCTTC
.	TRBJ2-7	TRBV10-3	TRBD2	CAINGGTSGFPGGYEQYF	TGTGCCATCAACGGTGGGACTAGCGGATTCCCCGGTGGGTACGAGCAGTACTTC
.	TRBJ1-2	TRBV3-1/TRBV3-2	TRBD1	CASSQTGWHYGYTF	TGTGCCAGCAGCCAGACAGGGTGGCACTATGGCTACACCTTC
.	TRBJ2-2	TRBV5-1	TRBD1	CASSSAAVDREYGELFF	TGCGCCAGCAGCTCGGCAGCAGTGGACAGGGAGTACGGGGAGCTGTTTTTT
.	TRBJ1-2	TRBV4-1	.	CASSQDPTGLYGYTF	TGCGCCAGCAGCCAAGATCCTACAGGCCTCTATGGCTACACCTTC
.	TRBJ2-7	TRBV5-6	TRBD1	CASSGQGYEQYF	TGTGCCAGCAGCGGACAGGGCTACGAGCAGTACTTC
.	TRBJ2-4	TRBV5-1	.	CASSAEQGNIQYF	TGCGCCAGCAGCGCGGAACAGGGAAACATTCAGTACTTC
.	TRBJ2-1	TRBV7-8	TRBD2	CASSWGTSGITNEQFF	TGTGCCAGCAGCTGGGGGACTAGCGGGATTACAAATGAGCAGTTCTTC